The 11 T cell receptor beta chains presented below share a single source sample, sequenced in a study of early T cells in non-severe SARS-CoV-2 infection. One entry per CDR3 protein results from TCRdb running MiXCR on the 5' RACE reads. Of tens of thousands of distinct CDR3 sequences in the sample, around 7% were seen once. The specimen was whole blood. The source of these receptors is an adult who was a healthcare worker with PCR-confirmed SARS-CoV-2 infection or an uninfected control (not recorded which).

This clonotype was seen many times. The chain links TRBV7-3 to TRBJ1-2; 7 bases are shared with TRBD1. Germline V gene sequence: CDR1 SGHTA, CDR2 FQGTGA. CDR3 length: 14 residues. V was pared by 5 bases and J by 6 bases, with 9 bases of the junction left unmatched. CDR3 DNA: TGTGCCAGCAGCCGAGGCGGGACAGCGGATGGCTACACCTTC. Translated, it gives CASSRGGTADGYTF.

V gene TRBV7-2 combines with J gene TRBJ1-2; the D is unclear. The V end was cut by 0 bases, the J end by 4 bases, with 9 bases between. From germline, CDR1 is SGHTA and CDR2 FQGNSA. This CDR3 spans 14 amino acids. This chain's CDR3 is CASSLAEAGYGYTF. DNA of the CDR3: TGTGCCAGCAGCTTAGCGGAGGCAGGCTATGGCTACACCTTC.

Ten or more counts support this clonotype. The chain links TRBV10-2 to TRBJ2-1, with TRBD1 as a possible D gene (6 bases). Germline CDR1 and CDR2: WSHSY and SAAADI. This CDR3 contains 15 residues. V was shortened by 3 bases and J by 1 base, with 10 bases between the two germline ends. CDR3 nucleotide sequence: TGCGCCAGCAGTGACAGGGGAGAATCCTACAATGAGCAGTTCTTC. It codes for CASSDRGESYNEQFF.

In this sample, this clonotype turned up many times. The chain is built from TRBV6-1 and TRBJ2-7; 7 nucleotides agree with TRBD1. The CDR3 totals 14 residues. Trimming took 6 bases from V and 5 from J; bases not matched to a gene: 10. Germline V lookup: CDR1 MNHNS, CDR2 SASEGT. The CDR3 nucleotides are TGTGCCAGCAGGCCCGGGACAGAAAGGGACGAGCAGTACTTC. Protein product: CASRPGTERDEQYF.

This clonotype was seen ten or more times. CDR3 sequence: CSARDRREGSYNEQFF. Written as DNA, the CDR3 is TGCAGTGCTAGAGATCGGAGGGAGGGCTCCTACAATGAGCAGTTCTTC. The rearrangement uses TRBV20-1 and TRBJ2-1, with 7 positions matching TRBD2. V was clipped by 0 bases and J by 0 bases; unmatched bases: 5. The CDR3 totals 16 residues. Germline lookup yields CDR1 DFQATT and CDR2 SNEGSKA (reference sequence).

This rearrangement joins TRBV12-3 or TRBV12-4 to TRBJ1-1, with a weak D call TRBD1 (6 bases). The V gene lost 5 bases and the J gene lost 6 bases, with 10 bases spanning the gap. The CDR3 spans 12 residues. The CDR3 DNA reads TGTGCCAGCAGTCCCAGACAGGCTGAAGCTTTCTTT. Translating it yields CASSPRQAEAFF.

At least ten counts were recorded for this clonotype. In nucleotides, the CDR3 is TGTGCCAGCAGCCAAGACAGGGCCCCCTACAATGAGCAGTTCTTC. Its protein product is CASSQDRAPYNEQFF. The chain carries TRBV3-1 and TRBJ2-1; D possibly corresponds to TRBD1 (5 bases). This CDR3 contains 15 residues. V lost 0 bases and J 2 bases, leaving 8 bases between the germline ends. Germline V gene lookup returns CDR1 LGHDT and CDR2 YNNKEL (reference sequence).

V gene TRBV4-1 combines with J gene TRBJ1-4; no clear D. V was trimmed by 1 base and J by 12 bases, leaving 9 bases between them. This CDR3 is built from 12 residues. Germline-derived CDR1 and CDR2 are MGHRA and YSYEKL. CDR3 in DNA: TGCGCCAGCAGCCAAGGTGCCCGGGAACTGTTTTTT. It yields the protein CASSQGARELFF.

This clonotype was observed at least ten times. The chain couples TRBV19 to TRBJ1-5; a possible D gene is TRBD1 (5 bases). The CDR3 is made up of 15 amino acids. Trimming pared 4 bases from V and 3 bases from J, leaving 13 bases between. CDR1 LNHDA and CDR2 SQIVND come from the germline V gene (reference sequence). Here the CDR3 DNA reads TGTGCCAGTAGTAGCTTAACAGGAACCAATCAGCCCCAGCATTTT. Encoded protein: CASSSLTGTNQPQHF.

This clonotype was counted at least ten times. The rearrangement links TRBV4-1 to TRBJ1-5; 7 bases fit TRBD1. The CDR3 sequence is 13 residues long. Germline loops: CDR1 MGHRA, CDR2 YSYEKL. Unmatched junction bases numbered 1, after V lost 4 bases and J lost 4 bases. The DNA of the CDR3 is TGCGCCAGCAGCCGGGACAGAAATCAGCCCCAGCATTTT. Its protein product is CASSRDRNQPQHF.

The gene calls are TRBV12-3 or TRBV12-4 and TRBJ2-7, with D unclear. This CDR3 has 14 amino acids. The ends were cut back, 5 bases at V and 2 bases at J, with 13 bases in the middle. The CDR3 DNA reads as TGTGCCAGCAGTCCCCCCACGTTCGCCTACGAGCAGTACTTC. Protein sequence: CASSPPTFAYEQYF.